This T cell receptor (beta chain) was retrieved from a study of shared clonotypes between healthy human individuals. Study in general: Plates per donor: three CD4 naive, three CD4 memory, two CD8 naive, one CD8 memory.

This CDR3 has 13 residues. V dropped 6 bases and J dropped 3 bases, with 10 bases sitting between them. The germline V gene encodes CDR1 SGHNT and CDR2 YENEEA. Selected positively for CCR7 and CD45RO-negative, naive CD8 cells excluded terminally differentiated effector memory CD45RA+ cells. Each donor was a Caucasian adult residing in Nashville, Tennessee. To note about this clone: As yet, its antigen is unknown.

Findings and caveats of the study: The naive CD4 repertoires of a few donors were compared, and approximately 5% of clonotypes were shared.

Data came from immunoSEQ multiplex PCR; TCRdb stores just in-frame clones and leaves some out. The top ten clones hold approximately 25% of a sample with about 680,000 clones, roughly 94% of them seen once. The specimen sequenced was naive CD8+ T cells sorted from blood. The clonotype comes from a man aged 30-40 years in good health. This chain connects TRBV11-3 to TRBJ2-3, with D perhaps matching TRBD2 (6 bases). The CDR3 coding sequence is TGTGCCAGCAGGTACGGGAGTACAGATACGCAGTATTTT. Encoded protein: CASRYGSTDTQYF. The variable domain in full, completed from reference TRBV11-3 and TRBJ2-3, reads EAGVVQSPRYKIIEKKQPVAFWCNPISGHNTLYWYLQNLGQGPELLIRYENEEAVDDSQLPKDRFSAERLKGVDSTLKIQPAELGDSAVYLCASRYGSTDTQYFGPGTRLTVL.